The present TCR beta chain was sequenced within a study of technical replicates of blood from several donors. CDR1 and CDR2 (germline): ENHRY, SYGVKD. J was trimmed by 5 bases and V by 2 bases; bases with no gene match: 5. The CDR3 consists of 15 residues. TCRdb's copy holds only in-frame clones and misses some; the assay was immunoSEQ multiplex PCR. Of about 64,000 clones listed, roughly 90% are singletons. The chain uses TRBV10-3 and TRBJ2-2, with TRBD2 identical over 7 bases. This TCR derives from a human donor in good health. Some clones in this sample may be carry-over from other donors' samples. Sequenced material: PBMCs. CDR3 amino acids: CAISELGRGTGELFF. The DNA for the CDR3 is TGTGCCATCAGTGAGCTGGGGCGGGGGACCGGGGAGCTGTTTTTT.